The 9 T cell receptor beta chains listed next were all sequenced from one sample in a study of shared clonotypes between healthy human individuals. Profiling relied on immunoSEQ multiplex PCR, and the TCRdb table lists in-frame clones only, not all of them. The sample records 550,000 to 850,000 clones, approximately 79% being singletons. Input material: memory CD4+ T cells sorted from blood. Specified subset: CD45RA-negative fraction. The receptors stem from a woman aged 25 to 39 in good health.

V and J are TRBV15 and TRBJ1-1, with 7 bases fitting TRBD1. V lost 2 bases, J lost 0 bases, and 6 bases stayed unmatched. The germline CDR1 and CDR2 sequences are LNHNV and YYDKDF (reference sequence). The CDR3 is made up of 16 amino acids. In DNA, the CDR3 is TGTGCCACCAGCAGATTGGGACAGCTCATGAACACTGAAGCTTTCTTT. Protein sequence: CATSRLGQLMNTEAFF.

This sequence joins TRBV5-1 and TRBJ2-3; 7 bases map to TRBD1. The CDR3 extends over 16 amino acids. V was pared by 7 bases and J by 0 bases, with 11 bases of the junction left unmatched. From germline, CDR1 is SGHRS and CDR2 YFSETQ. The CDR3, as DNA: TGCGCCAGCTCCAGGACAGGACTCGTCAGCACAGATACGCAGTATTTT. Encoded protein: CASSRTGLVSTDTQYF.

The gene calls are TRBV5-1 and TRBJ2-3, with TRBD2 matching over 8 bases. V was pared by 2 bases and J by 1 base, with 15 bases of the junction left unmatched. The CDR3 contains 19 residues. Germline V gene lookup returns CDR1 SGHRS and CDR2 YFSETQ. The CDR3 protein is CASSFAGAGGAGGTDTQYF. DNA for the CDR3: TGCGCCAGCAGCTTCGCGGGGGCTGGAGGAGCGGGAGGCACAGATACGCAGTATTTT.

V gene TRBV27 combines with J gene TRBJ2-6; D possibly corresponds to TRBD1 (6 bases). The germline CDR1 and CDR2 sequences are MNHEY and SMNVEV (reference sequence). Trimming left V 5 bases short and J 4 bases short, with 12 bases between. This CDR3 has 15 amino acids. Written as DNA, the CDR3 is TGTGCCAGCAGTCCCCAGGGGTCAGGGGCCAACGTCCTGACTTTC. Translation: CASSPQGSGANVLTF.

The CDR3 bases are TGTTCGCGGATTGGCGTTTCCTACGAGCAGTACTTC. Protein: CSRIGVSYEQYF. This chain links TRBV5-3 with TRBJ2-7; D unclear. TRBV5-3 qualifies as an ORF whose function is uncertain. This CDR3 is 12 amino acids long.

This chain uses TRBV28 with TRBJ1-6; D call uncertain. V lost 6 bases to trimming and J lost 15 bases, with 15 bases between them. The length of the CDR3 is 12 residues. In germline, CDR1 is MDHEN, CDR2 SYDVKM. As DNA, the CDR3 is TGTGCCAGCAGAGCCCGCCCGAGCGTCCTCCACTTT. Protein sequence: CASRARPSVLHF. Together with reference TRBV28 and TRBJ1-6, the CDR3 gives the full variable domain: DVKVTQSSRYLVKRTGEKVFLECVQDMDHENMFWYRQDPGLGLRLIYFSYDVKMKEKGDIPEGYSVSREKKERFSLILESASTNQTSMYLCASRARPSVLHFGNGTRLTVT.

The chain has TRBV7-2 and TRBJ2-5, with TRBD2 as a possible D gene (5 bases). Looked up from germline, CDR1 is SGHTA and CDR2 is FQGNSA. V was shortened by 2 bases and J by 5 bases, with 15 bases between the two germline ends. This CDR3 contains 15 residues. The CDR3 coding sequence is TGTGCCAGCAGCTTATCCCCAGGTAGCGTGGAGACCCAGTACTTC. Translating gives CASSLSPGSVETQYF. Combining the CDR3 with reference TRBV7-2 and TRBJ2-5 gives the whole variable domain GAGVSQSPSNKVTEKGKDVELRCDPISGHTALYWYRQSLGQGLEFLIYFQGNSAPDKSGLPSDRFSAERTGGSVSTLTIQRTQQEDSAVYLCASSLSPGSVETQYFGPGTRLLVL.

The rearrangement joins TRBV5-5 to TRBJ1-5; no clear D gene. This CDR3 has 14 amino acids. In germline, CDR1 is SGHKS, CDR2 YYEKEE (reference sequence). Trimming left V 7 bases short and J 6 bases short, with 17 bases between. The CDR3 sequence is CASRIPGIIQPQHF. The CDR3 DNA reads TGTGCCAGCCGAATACCGGGGATTATTCAGCCCCAGCATTTT.

This clone was seen a few times. The chain recombines TRBV28 with TRBJ2-7, with TRBD2 matching over 10 bases. The germline V gene encodes CDR1 MDHEN and CDR2 SYDVKM. The CDR3 is 14 amino acids. V lost 9 bases and J lost 3; bases outside the gene matches: 8. CDR3 loop: CASTSSGRIYEQYF. CDR3 nucleotides: TGTGCCAGTACCTCTAGCGGGAGAATCTACGAGCAGTACTTC.